The TCR beta chain under discussion was sequenced for a study of cytomegalovirus exposure and HLA in healthy donors. CDR3 length: 14 amino acids. 13 Jbeta primers and 60 Vbeta primers were used for the PCR. TCRdb's table, derived via immunoSEQ multiplex PCR, lists solely in-frame clones and lacks some. The sample gives about 150,000 clones, 65% to 85% of which show up once; around 4.5% is in the top ten. Sequenced material: PBMCs. The receptor comes from a woman aged 40 to 49 in good health and CMV-seropositive. The chain combines TRBV7-5 with TRBJ2-7; the table gives TRBD2 as D, unverified against the DNA. TRBV7-5 counts as a pseudogene. The CDR3 here is CATTKRRRTYEQYF. The CDR3 DNA reads as TGTGCCACCACGAAGAGAAGGAGGACCTACGAGCAGTACTTC.